This paragraph reports one TCR beta chain. Its cognate antigen is unknown. One base away lies a much larger clone, so this may be a sequencing read error. The data derive from a study of blood T cells in healthy people across ages. Findings and caveats of the study: While age rose, TCR beta diversity per million T cells dropped in a roughly linear way. TCR beta diversity correlated strongly with naive T cell percentage.

Using a J-beta primer mix together with a sample-barcoded 5' primer, a second PCR was run for about 6 to 11 cycles. Every cDNA molecule carried a tag from a template-switch adaptor bearing 12 random nucleotides. A minimum of 3 million CDR3-containing paired-end reads was obtained for each sample. One entry per CDR3 protein results from TCRdb running MiXCR on the 5' RACE reads. This table holds over 1,200,000 distinct CDR3 sequences, roughly 60% found once. The TCR sequence derives from a man between 18 and 29 years old in good health. The sequencing input was blood.

The CDR3 bases are TGCAGTGCTAGAGATGTCACTAGCGAGCTGAATGAGCAGCTCTTC. This encodes CSARDVTSELNEQLF. The chain links TRBV20-1 to TRBJ2-1; 7 bases are a match to TRBD2. From germline, CDR1 is DFQATT and CDR2 SNEGSKA (reference sequence). The CDR3 loop spans 15 amino acids.